This T cell receptor (beta chain) came from a study of T cell responses to AZD1222 COVID-19 vaccine. Assay: immunoSEQ multiplex PCR; the TCRdb copy retains only in-frame clones and omits some. The sample carries about 120,000 clones, 92% recorded once. Study results and limitations: The donors showed a predominance of white British ancestry and of females, with possible underestimation of clonal diversity. At baseline, seropositivity was found in only a handful of AZD1222 recipients.

V dropped 3 bases and J dropped 10; count of bases not matched to a gene: 10. This CDR3 has 16 amino acids. CDR1 is SNHLY, CDR2 FYNNEI, per germline. For this clone: Its specificity is not known.

The sample was peripheral blood, taken on day 0 of AZD1222 vaccination. The V and J genes are TRBV2 and TRBJ1-6, with TRBD1 identical over 9 bases. This TCR derives from an adult in good health. The CDR3 region has the DNA TGTGCCAGCAGTGACGGGCATCCGGGACAGGGCTCACCCCTCCACTTT. Amino acids: CASSDGHPGQGSPLHF.